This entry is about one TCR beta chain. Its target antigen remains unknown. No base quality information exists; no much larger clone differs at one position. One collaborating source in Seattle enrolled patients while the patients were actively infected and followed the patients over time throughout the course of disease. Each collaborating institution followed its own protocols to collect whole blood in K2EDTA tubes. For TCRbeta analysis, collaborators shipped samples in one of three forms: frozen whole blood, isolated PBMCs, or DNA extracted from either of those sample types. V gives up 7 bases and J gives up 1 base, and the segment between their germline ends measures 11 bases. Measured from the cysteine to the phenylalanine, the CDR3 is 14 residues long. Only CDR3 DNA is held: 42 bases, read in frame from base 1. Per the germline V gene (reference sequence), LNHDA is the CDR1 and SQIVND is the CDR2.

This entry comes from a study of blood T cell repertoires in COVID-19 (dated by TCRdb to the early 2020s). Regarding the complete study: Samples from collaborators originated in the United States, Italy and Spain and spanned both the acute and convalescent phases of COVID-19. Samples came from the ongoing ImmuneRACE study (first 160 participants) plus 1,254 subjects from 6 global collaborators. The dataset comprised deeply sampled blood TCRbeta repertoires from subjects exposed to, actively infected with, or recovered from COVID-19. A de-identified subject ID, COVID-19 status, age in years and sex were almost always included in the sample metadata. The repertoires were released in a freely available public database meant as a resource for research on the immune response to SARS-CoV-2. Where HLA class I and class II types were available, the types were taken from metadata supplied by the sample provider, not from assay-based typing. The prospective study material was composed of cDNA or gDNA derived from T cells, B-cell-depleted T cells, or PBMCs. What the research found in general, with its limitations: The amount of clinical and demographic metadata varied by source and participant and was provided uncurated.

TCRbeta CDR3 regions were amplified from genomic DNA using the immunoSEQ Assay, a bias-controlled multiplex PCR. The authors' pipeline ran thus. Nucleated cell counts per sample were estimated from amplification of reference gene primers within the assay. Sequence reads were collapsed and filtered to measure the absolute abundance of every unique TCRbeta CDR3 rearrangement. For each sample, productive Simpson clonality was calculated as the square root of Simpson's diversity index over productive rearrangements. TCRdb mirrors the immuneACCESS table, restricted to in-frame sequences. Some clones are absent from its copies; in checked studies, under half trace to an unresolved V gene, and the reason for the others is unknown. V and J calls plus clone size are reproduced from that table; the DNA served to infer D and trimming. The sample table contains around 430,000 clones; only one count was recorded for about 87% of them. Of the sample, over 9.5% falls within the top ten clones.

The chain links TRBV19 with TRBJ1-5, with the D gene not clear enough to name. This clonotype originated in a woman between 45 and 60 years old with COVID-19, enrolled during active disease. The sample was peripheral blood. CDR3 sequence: CASKAWLSNQPQHF. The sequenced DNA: TGTGCCAGTAAAGCGTGGCTGAGCAATCAGCCCCAGCATTTT.